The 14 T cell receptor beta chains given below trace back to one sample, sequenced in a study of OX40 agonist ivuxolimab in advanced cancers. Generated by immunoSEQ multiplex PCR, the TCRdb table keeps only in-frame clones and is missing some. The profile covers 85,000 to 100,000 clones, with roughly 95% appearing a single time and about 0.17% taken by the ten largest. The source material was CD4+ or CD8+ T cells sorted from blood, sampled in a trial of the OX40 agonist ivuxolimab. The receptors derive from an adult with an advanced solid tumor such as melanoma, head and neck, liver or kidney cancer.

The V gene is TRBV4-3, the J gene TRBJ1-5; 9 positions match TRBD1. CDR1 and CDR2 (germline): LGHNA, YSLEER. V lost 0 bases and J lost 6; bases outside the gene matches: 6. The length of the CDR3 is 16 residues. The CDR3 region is CASSQEGTGSRQPQHF. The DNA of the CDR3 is TGCGCCAGCAGCCAAGAAGGGACAGGGTCTCGTCAGCCCCAGCATTTT.

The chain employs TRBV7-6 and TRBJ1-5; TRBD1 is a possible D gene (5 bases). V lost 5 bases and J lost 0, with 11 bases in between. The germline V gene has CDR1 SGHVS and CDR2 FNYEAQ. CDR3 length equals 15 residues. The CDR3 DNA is TGTGCCAGCAGCCGTGACAGTTATAGCAATCAGCCCCAGCATTTT. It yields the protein CASSRDSYSNQPQHF.

The CDR3 DNA sequence: TGCAGCGTAAGAACAGGGCCGAATTCACCCCTCCACTTT. Residues: CSVRTGPNSPLHF. The chain links TRBV29-1 to TRBJ1-6, with D possibly matching TRBD1 (6 bases). This CDR3 spans 13 amino acids. Trimming left V 6 bases short and J 7 bases short, with 13 bases between. Germline CDR1 reads SQVTM; CDR2 reads ANQGSEA. Based on the CDR3 plus reference TRBV29-1 and TRBJ1-6, the full variable domain is SAVISQKPSRDICQRGTSLTIQCQVDSQVTMMFWYRQQPGQSLTLIATANQGSEATYESGFVIDKFPISRPNLTFSTLTVSNMSPEDSSIYLCSVRTGPNSPLHFGNGTRLTVT.

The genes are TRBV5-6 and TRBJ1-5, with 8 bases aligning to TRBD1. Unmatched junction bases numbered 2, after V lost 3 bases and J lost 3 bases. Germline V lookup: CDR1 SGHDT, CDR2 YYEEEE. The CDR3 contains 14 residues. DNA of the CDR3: TGTGCCAGCAGCTGGACAGGGCTCAATCAGCCCCAGCATTTT. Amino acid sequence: CASSWTGLNQPQHF.

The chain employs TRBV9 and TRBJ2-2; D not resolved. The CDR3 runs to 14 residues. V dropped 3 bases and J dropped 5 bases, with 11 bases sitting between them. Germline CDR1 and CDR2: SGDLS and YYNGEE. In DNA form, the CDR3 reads TGTGCCAGCAGCGGCCCGATAAGAACCGGGGAGCTGTTTTTT. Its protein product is CASSGPIRTGELFF.

CDR3 protein: CASSYSRGENEKLFF. The CDR3 coding sequence is TGTGCCAGCAGTTACTCGAGGGGGGAGAATGAAAAACTGTTTTTT. This sequence joins TRBV6-5 and TRBJ1-4, with D possibly matching TRBD1 (6 bases). Germline CDR1 reads MNHEY; CDR2 reads SVGAGI. V was trimmed by 0 bases and J by 5 bases, leaving 10 bases between them. This CDR3 comprises 15 residues.

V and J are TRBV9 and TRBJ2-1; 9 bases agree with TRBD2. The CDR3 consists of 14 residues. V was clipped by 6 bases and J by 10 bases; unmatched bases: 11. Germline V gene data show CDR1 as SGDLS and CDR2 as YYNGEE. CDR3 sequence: CASTSGGLATEQFF. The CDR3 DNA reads TGTGCCAGCACCAGCGGGGGACTAGCAACCGAGCAGTTCTTC.

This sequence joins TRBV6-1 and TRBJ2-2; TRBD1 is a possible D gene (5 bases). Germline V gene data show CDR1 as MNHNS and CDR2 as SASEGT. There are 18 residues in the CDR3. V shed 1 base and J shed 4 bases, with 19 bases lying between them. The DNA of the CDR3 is TGTGCCAGCAGTGAAGTTCGGTGGGGCCTAGTTAGCACCGGGGAGCTGTTTTTT. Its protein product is CASSEVRWGLVSTGELFF.

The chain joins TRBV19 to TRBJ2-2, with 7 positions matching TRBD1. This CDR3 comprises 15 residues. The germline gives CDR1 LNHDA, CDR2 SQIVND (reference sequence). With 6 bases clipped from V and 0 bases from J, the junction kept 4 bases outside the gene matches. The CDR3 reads CASRQGRPNTGELFF. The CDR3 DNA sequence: TGTGCCAGTAGACAGGGGCGCCCGAACACCGGGGAGCTGTTTTTT.

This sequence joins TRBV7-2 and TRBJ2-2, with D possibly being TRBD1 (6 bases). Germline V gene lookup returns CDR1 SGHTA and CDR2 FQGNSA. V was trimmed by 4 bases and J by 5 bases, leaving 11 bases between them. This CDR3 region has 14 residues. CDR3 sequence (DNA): TGTGCCAGCAGCTCTGCCACAGGGACCGGGGAGCTGTTTTTT. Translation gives CASSSATGTGELFF. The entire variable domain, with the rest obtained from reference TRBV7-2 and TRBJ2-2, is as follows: GAGVSQSPSNKVTEKGKDVELRCDPISGHTALYWYRQSLGQGLEFLIYFQGNSAPDKSGLPSDRFSAERTGGSVSTLTIQRTQQEDSAVYLCASSSATGTGELFFGEGSRLTVL.

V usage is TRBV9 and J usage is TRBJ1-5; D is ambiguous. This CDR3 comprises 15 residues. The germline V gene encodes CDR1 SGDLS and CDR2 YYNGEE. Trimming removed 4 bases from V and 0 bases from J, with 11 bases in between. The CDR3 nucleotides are TGTGCCAGCAGCCCGGAAGCCGATAGCAATCAGCCCCAGCATTTT. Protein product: CASSPEADSNQPQHF.

The CDR3 loop reads CASSFQETNTEAFF. The CDR3 DNA sequence: TGCGCCAGCAGCTTTCAAGAGACGAACACTGAAGCTTTCTTT. The V and J genes are TRBV5-1 and TRBJ1-1; D gene ambiguous. The germline V gene encodes CDR1 SGHRS and CDR2 YFSETQ. Trimming cost V 2 bases and J 1 base, with 9 bases left between them. CDR3 length equals 14 residues.

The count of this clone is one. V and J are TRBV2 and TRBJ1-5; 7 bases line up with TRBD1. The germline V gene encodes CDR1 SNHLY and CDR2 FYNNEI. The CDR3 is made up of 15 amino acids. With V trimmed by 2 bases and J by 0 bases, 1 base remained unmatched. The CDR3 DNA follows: TGTGCCAGCAGTGAAACAGGGGTTAGCAATCAGCCCCAGCATTTT. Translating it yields CASSETGVSNQPQHF. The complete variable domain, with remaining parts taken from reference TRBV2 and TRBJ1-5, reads EPEVTQTPSHQVTQMGQEVILRCVPISNHLYFYWYRQILGQKVEFLVSFYNNEISEKSEIFDDQFSVERPDGSNFTLKIRSTKLEDSAMYFCASSETGVSNQPQHFGDGTRLSIL.

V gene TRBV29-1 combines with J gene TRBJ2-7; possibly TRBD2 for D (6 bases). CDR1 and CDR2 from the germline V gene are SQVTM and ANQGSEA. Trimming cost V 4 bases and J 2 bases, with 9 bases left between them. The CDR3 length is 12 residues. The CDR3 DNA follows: TGCAGCGTTGGTGGCGGGACCTACGAGCAGTACTTC. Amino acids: CSVGGGTYEQYF.